This T cell receptor beta chain originates from a study of T cells after yellow fever vaccination. There are many counts of this clonotype. No antigen is known for it. This CDR3 spans 15 amino acids. CDR1 and CDR2 (germline): MNHNS, SASEGT. Losses at the gene ends were 6 bases for V and 2 bases for J; bases not matched to a gene: 8. General study results and limits: Re-detected after boosting: most primary clones, almost 98% of CD4 and 80% to 90% of CD8.

TCRdb re-derived calls from the 5' RACE reads in MiXCR, one entry per CDR3 protein. The sample records 200,000 to 300,000 distinct CDR3 sequences, approximately 6.8% being singletons. Here the sequenced sample was CD4+ T cells sorted from PBMCs, taken on the day of the yellow fever booster vaccination. The origin of this receptor is a man aged 30 to 45 who received the YFV17D yellow fever vaccine. V gene TRBV6-1 combines with J gene TRBJ2-7; 9 nucleotides align to TRBD2. CDR3 coding DNA: TGTGCCAGCAGACACCGGCGGGAGGGTCCCTACGAGCAGTACTTC. Protein sequence: CASRHRREGPYEQYF.